A selection of T cell receptor beta chains follows, all from one sample in a study of cytomegalovirus exposure and HLA in healthy donors. Clones were read by immunoSEQ multiplex PCR, and TCRdb kept only the in-frame ones, dropping some. The listing contains 100,000 to 150,000 clones. Sequencing was performed on PBMCs. All receptors come from a man aged 18 to 30 in good health and CMV-seronegative. The CDR3 runs from the conserved cysteine through the conserved F or W. D genes are given only for firm matches.

j_gene | d_gene | v_gene | CDR3aa | CDR3nt
TRBJ2-1 | TRBD2 | TRBV4-2 | CASSPQTSGMYNEQFF | TGTGCCAGCAGCCCGCAGACTAGCGGGATGTACAATGAGCAGTTCTTC
TRBJ1-3 | - | TRBV10-1 | CASSAAAGNTIYF | TGCGCCAGCAGTGCTGCAGCTGGAAACACCATATATTTT
TRBJ2-7 | TRBD2 | TRBV10-3 | CAISGREAAYEQYF | TGTGCCATCAGTGGCCGGGAGGCGGCCTACGAGCAGTACTTC
TRBJ1-1 | - | TRBV6-5 | CASSSQGMNTEAFF | TGTGCCAGCAGTTCTCAGGGGATGAACACTGAAGCTTTCTTT
TRBJ1-1 | TRBD1 | TRBV13 | CVSSAGGPSNTEAFF | TGTGTCAGCAGCGCAGGGGGTCCCTCGAACACTGAAGCTTTCTTT
TRBJ2-1 | - | TRBV11-2 | CASSLPFRSERRNEQFF | TGTGCCAGCAGCTTACCTTTTCGTTCGGAGCGCCGCAATGAGCAGTTCTTC
TRBJ1-1 | - | TRBV18 | CASSPVRVDTEAFF | TGTGCCAGCTCACCGGTCAGGGTTGACACTGAAGCTTTCTTT
TRBJ2-4 | TRBD2 | TRBV27 | CASSLSGGRAENIQYF | TGTGCCAGCAGTTTATCGGGCGGGAGGGCGGAAAACATTCAGTACTTC
TRBJ2-7 | TRBD2 | TRBV6-1 | CASSQTSGSPYEQYF | TGTGCCAGCAGTCAGACTAGCGGGAGCCCCTACGAGCAGTACTTC
TRBJ2-3 | TRBD2 | TRBV18 | CASSRTGTSETDTQYF | TGTGCCAGCTCACGCACCGGGACTAGCGAAACAGATACGCAGTATTTT
TRBJ2-2 | - | TRBV5-1 | CASSLAKQGGFTGELFF | TGCGCCAGCAGCTTGGCCAAGCAGGGGGGCTTCACCGGGGAGCTGTTTTTT
TRBJ1-2 | - | TRBV15 | CATSPGTDHGYTF | TGTGCCACCAGCCCAGGGACTGACCATGGCTACACCTTC
TRBJ1-4 | TRBD1 | TRBV9 | CASSPFARQGLNEKLFF | TGTGCCAGCAGCCCCTTCGCCCGACAGGGACTTAATGAAAAACTGTTTTTT
TRBJ2-1 | TRBD2 | TRBV5-1 | CASSLGGLAGMGRMEEQFF | TGCGCCAGCAGCTTGGGGGGACTAGCGGGTATGGGCCGAATGGAGGAGCAGTTCTTC
TRBJ2-2 | - | TRBV7-8 | CASMSRGIIENTGELFF | TGTGCCAGCATGTCCCGAGGGATAATAGAAAACACCGGGGAGCTGTTTTTT
TRBJ2-1 | - | TRBV20-1 | CSAYYNEQFF | TGCAGTGCTTACTACAATGAGCAGTTCTTC
TRBJ2-1 | - | TRBV19 | CASSGSSYNEQFF | TGTGCCAGTAGTGGGAGCTCCTACAATGAGCAGTTCTTC